This TCR beta chain was found in a study of cytotoxic CD8 clonotypes in ibrutinib-treated CLL. The overall study: Mean values per sample were hundreds of thousands of productive templates and 98,000 or so productive rearrangements.

The repertoire was sequenced with immunoSEQ multiplex PCR; TCRdb's copy has only in-frame clones and lacks some. The sample consists of approximately 140,000 clones, 80% to 95% of them appearing once. Study-level findings and limits: The times at which samples were taken varied between sustained-remission and progressing patients. Rising at ibrutinib response, clonality subsequently fell back toward baseline at progression.

Comments on this clone: Its antigen remains unknown.

The sample in question was PBMCs, obtained after 12 months of ibrutinib treatment. The sequence was collected from a human donor with chronic lymphocytic leukemia.

CDR3 nucleotides: TGTGCCAGCAGCTTCGTACTCCAGCGGGAGGAGTTCTCCTACAATGAGCAGTTCTTC. Translation: CASSFVLQREEFSYNEQFF. The gene calls are TRBV7-6 and TRBJ2-1, with 9 bases that match TRBD2. V shed 3 bases, J shed 0 bases, and the junction held 12 bases outside the gene matches. Germline V gives CDR1 SGHVS, CDR2 FNYEAQ. The CDR3 is 19 residues long.